The rows below give T cell receptor beta chains drawn from one sample of a study of blood T cell repertoires in COVID-19. The repertoire was sequenced with immunoSEQ multiplex PCR; TCRdb's copy has only in-frame clones and lacks some. The table lists approximately 300,000 clones, roughly 90% of them singletons. The sample comprised PBMCs or T cells enriched from blood (not recorded which). Source of these receptors: a woman aged 30 to 39 who had been exposed to COVID-19. CDR3s include the opening cysteine and the closing phenylalanine or tryptophan. Each record gives: CDR3 DNA, CDR3 protein, J gene, V gene, CDR3 length, clone size, D gene. D genes are given only for firm matches. Clone size is given for some rows only: seen once, a few or many times, or a class if the clone is expanded.

DNA: TGCGCCAGCAGCTTGGGGGCTCAAGAGACCCAGTACTTC
CDR3: CASSLGAQETQYF
J: TRBJ2-5
V: TRBV5-1
length: 13
size: -
D: -

DNA: TGTGCCAGCAGCTTGGTTTCCGGGAACACTGAAGCTTTCTTT
CDR3: CASSLVSGNTEAFF
J: TRBJ1-1
V: TRBV5-6
length: 14
size: -
D: -

DNA: TGTGCCAGCAGCTTGGGGGGACATAGAGAGGAGGCCCAGTACTTC
CDR3: CASSLGGHREEAQYF
J: TRBJ2-5
V: TRBV5-6
length: 15
size: once
D: -

DNA: TGTGCCAGCAGTTGGACAGGAAACACCGGGGAGCTGTTTTTT
CDR3: CASSWTGNTGELFF
J: TRBJ2-2
V: TRBV2
length: 14
size: -
D: TRBD1

DNA: TGTGCCAGCAGTCTGGACAGGGGTGGTGTCGGGCAGTACTTC
CDR3: CASSLDRGGVGQYF
J: TRBJ2-7
V: TRBV2
length: 14
size: -
D: TRBD1

DNA: TGTGCCAGCAGCCAAGGAAGCTCAGGATATCAGCCCCAGCATTTT
CDR3: CASSQGSSGYQPQHF
J: TRBJ1-5
V: TRBV14
length: 15
size: -
D: -

DNA: TGTGCCAGCAGGTACTCAGGGGGCGCGGCTGAAGCTTTCTTT
CDR3: CASRYSGGAAEAFF
J: TRBJ1-1
V: TRBV6-5
length: 14
size: -
D: TRBD1

DNA: TGTGCCAGCAGCTTCCGGGGGAGGGATGGAAACACCATATATTTT
CDR3: CASSFRGRDGNTIYF
J: TRBJ1-3
V: TRBV7-9
length: 15
size: few
D: -

DNA: TGTGCCAGCAACAGGGCAACCGGGGAGCTGTTTTTT
CDR3: CASNRATGELFF
J: TRBJ2-2
V: TRBV6-5
length: 12
size: -
D: -

DNA: TGTGCCAGTAGTATTCGGGGGGCCTACTATGGCTACACCTTC
CDR3: CASSIRGAYYGYTF
J: TRBJ1-2
V: TRBV19
length: 14
size: -
D: -

DNA: TGTGCCAGCAGCCCAGGGGGCACTAATGAAAAACTGTTTTTT
CDR3: CASSPGGTNEKLFF
J: TRBJ1-4
V: TRBV7-3
length: 14
size: -
D: TRBD1

DNA: TGTGCCAGCAGTTACTCGAACAGCTACAACTATGGCTACACCTTC
CDR3: CASSYSNSYNYGYTF
J: TRBJ1-2
V: TRBV6-5
length: 15
size: -
D: -

DNA: TGTGCCAGCAGTCCCAATAGCGGGGCAGATACGCAGTATTTT
CDR3: CASSPNSGADTQYF
J: TRBJ2-3
V: TRBV11-2
length: 14
size: once
D: TRBD2

DNA: TGTGCCAGCAGCCTTGGTCGTCTCGGTCTCTATGGCTACACCTTC
CDR3: CASSLGRLGLYGYTF
J: TRBJ1-2
V: TRBV6-5
length: 15
size: -
D: -

DNA: TGCGCCAGCAGCCGAGGGACTAGCGGGGGGCTTCACTACGAGCAGTACTTC
CDR3: CASSRGTSGGLHYEQYF
J: TRBJ2-7
V: TRBV5-1
length: 17
size: -
D: TRBD2

DNA: TGTGCCAGCAGCTTACGGGGGGCCCACGAGCAGTACTTC
CDR3: CASSLRGAHEQYF
J: TRBJ2-7
V: TRBV7-2
length: 13
size: -
D: -

DNA: TGTGCCATCAGTGAGTCGCGGGCAGGGAGGAGCACTGAAGCTTTCTTT
CDR3: CAISESRAGRSTEAFF
J: TRBJ1-1
V: TRBV10-3
length: 16
size: -
D: -

DNA: TGTGCCAGCAGCTTAGATCCACGGAGTGGTTCACCCCTCCACTTT
CDR3: CASSLDPRSGSPLHF
J: TRBJ1-6
V: TRBV7-9
length: 15
size: -
D: -

DNA: TGTGCCAGCTGCCAATCGAGAAACAATCAGCCCCAGCATTTT
CDR3: CASCQSRNNQPQHF
J: TRBJ1-5
V: TRBV2
length: 14
size: -
D: -

DNA: TGTGCCAGCAGCTTATTGTCAGGGTTTGGTGATGAGCAGTTCTTC
CDR3: CASSLLSGFGDEQFF
J: TRBJ2-1
V: TRBV7-2
length: 15
size: -
D: -

DNA: TGTGCCACCAGCAGAGCCCCAGGCTCTTTGAGCGAGCAGTACTTC
CDR3: CATSRAPGSLSEQYF
J: TRBJ2-7
V: TRBV15
length: 15
size: -
D: -

DNA: TGTGCCAGCAGCCCCAGGTTTACAGATACGCAGTATTTT
CDR3: CASSPRFTDTQYF
J: TRBJ2-3
V: TRBV27
length: 13
size: -
D: -

DNA: TGTGCCAGCAGCCCGGGACACCGTAGCTCCTACGAGCAGTACTTC
CDR3: CASSPGHRSSYEQYF
J: TRBJ2-7
V: TRBV5-5
length: 15
size: -
D: -